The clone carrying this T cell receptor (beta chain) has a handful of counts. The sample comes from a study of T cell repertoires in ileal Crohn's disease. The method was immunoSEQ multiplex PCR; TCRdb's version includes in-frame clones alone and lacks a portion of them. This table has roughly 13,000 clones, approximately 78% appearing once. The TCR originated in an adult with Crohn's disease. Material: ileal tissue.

CDR3 bases: TGTGCCAGCAGTTTTGCGGGGGGCTACAATGAGCAGTTCTTC. Translated, it gives CASSFAGGYNEQFF. The rearrangement links TRBV28 to TRBJ2-1; 8 positions match TRBD2. V shed 3 bases, J shed 3 bases, and the junction held 1 base outside the gene matches. CDR1 is MDHEN and CDR2 is SYDVKM in the germline V gene. CDR3 length: 14 amino acids.